The 9 T cell receptor beta chains below were found in one sample sequenced in a study of blood T cell repertoires in COVID-19. Clones were read by immunoSEQ multiplex PCR, and TCRdb kept only the in-frame ones, dropping some. The profile covers 60,000 to 100,000 clones, with roughly 90% appearing a single time and about 4.5% taken by the ten largest. What was sequenced was peripheral blood. The receptors originated from a man in his forties or fifties with active COVID-19.

This clone was detected once. This chain connects TRBV4-2 to TRBJ2-2; 13 bases are a match to TRBD2. V dropped 0 bases and J dropped 6; count of bases not matched to a gene: 1. CDR1 is LGHNA and CDR2 is YNFKEQ in the germline V gene. This CDR3 comprises 16 residues. DNA of the CDR3: TGTGCCAGCAGCCAAGATGGACTAGCGGGAGCCGGGGAGCTGTTTTTT. Protein: CASSQDGLAGAGELFF.

The gene calls are TRBV2 and TRBJ1-6; 8 bases are a match to TRBD1. The CDR3 sequence is 16 residues long. V lost 5 bases to trimming and J lost 7 bases; unmatched junction nucleotides: 10. Germline loops: CDR1 SNHLY, CDR2 FYNNEI. The CDR3 coding sequence is TGTGCCAGCAGTCCCCCTAGGACAGGGAGAAATTCACCCCTCCACTTT. Translating it yields CASSPPRTGRNSPLHF. The full variable domain, rest sourced from reference TRBV2 and TRBJ1-6, is EPEVTQTPSHQVTQMGQEVILRCVPISNHLYFYWYRQILGQKVEFLVSFYNNEISEKSEIFDDQFSVERPDGSNFTLKIRSTKLEDSAMYFCASSPPRTGRNSPLHFGNGTRLTVT.

This clone was detected only once. The chain recombines TRBV12-5 with TRBJ2-1; D not resolved. V dropped 5 bases and J dropped 9 bases, with 8 bases sitting between them. The CDR3 loop spans 11 amino acids. From germline, CDR1 is LGHNT and CDR2 FRNRAP. The CDR3 spells CASGPISEQFF. The CDR3, as DNA: TGTGCTAGTGGTCCCATCAGTGAGCAGTTCTTC.

V and J are TRBV4-1 and TRBJ2-7; TRBD1 is a possible D gene (6 bases). V was pared by 6 bases and J by 0 bases, with 15 bases between. The germline V gene encodes CDR1 MGHRA and CDR2 YSYEKL. The length of the CDR3 is 15 residues. CDR3 coding DNA: TGCGCCAGCAGTAAGTGGGACACCCACTCCTACGAGCAGTACTTC. Translation gives CASSKWDTHSYEQYF.

The rearrangement uses TRBV11-2 and TRBJ1-1; maybe TRBD1 (5 bases). The CDR3 is made up of 13 amino acids. The germline V gene has CDR1 SGHAT and CDR2 FQNNGV. Trimming pared 7 bases from V and 3 bases from J, leaving 12 bases between. The DNA of the CDR3 is TGTGCCAGCAACCGGGGGTGGTACACTGAAGCTTTCTTT. It encodes CASNRGWYTEAFF.

This clone has a single count. The chain carries TRBV5-1 and TRBJ1-2; weak D call: TRBD1 (5 bases). CDR1 is SGHRS and CDR2 is YFSETQ in the germline V gene. The CDR3 extends over 15 amino acids. V lost 2 bases and J lost 4, with 15 bases in between. The DNA of the CDR3 is TGCGCCAGCAGCTTAGGACACCGGGCGGTCTATGGCTACACCTTC. Protein sequence: CASSLGHRAVYGYTF. Combining the CDR3 with reference TRBV5-1 and TRBJ1-2 gives the whole variable domain KAGVTQTPRYLIKTRGQQVTLSCSPISGHRSVSWYQQTPGQGLQFLFEYFSETQRNKGNFPGRFSGRQFSNSRSEMNVSTLELGDSALYLCASSLGHRAVYGYTFGSGTRLTVV.

The chain is built from TRBV2 and TRBJ1-4, with D tentatively TRBD1 (5 bases). Germline loops: CDR1 SNHLY, CDR2 FYNNEI. V lost 6 bases and J lost 7, with 15 bases in between. This CDR3 has 14 residues. CDR3 amino acids: CASRGRVGGEKLFF. CDR3 nucleotides: TGTGCCAGCAGGGGCAGGGTAGGTGGTGAAAAACTGTTTTTT.

This sequence joins TRBV10-1 and TRBJ2-3, with 12 bases identical to TRBD2. The germline V gene has CDR1 WNHNN and CDR2 SYGVQD (reference sequence). The CDR3 has 15 amino acids. The J segment lost 4 bases and the V segment lost 5 bases, leaving 4 bases of the junction unmatched. CDR3 in DNA: TGCGCCAGCAGTCCTAGCGGGGGGGCCTCAGATACGCAGTATTTT. It codes for CASSPSGGASDTQYF.

The chain links TRBV7-6 to TRBJ2-1; D possibly corresponds to TRBD1 (6 bases). The germline V gene encodes CDR1 SGHVS and CDR2 FNYEAQ. V shed 5 bases and J shed 4 bases, with 12 bases lying between them. The CDR3 has 14 amino acids. CDR3 bases: TGTGCCAGCAGCCCAGTCACAGGGTACAATGAGCAGTTCTTC. It specifies CASSPVTGYNEQFF. The complete variable domain, with remaining parts taken from reference TRBV7-6 and TRBJ2-1, reads GAGVSQSPRYKVTKRGQDVALRCDPISGHVSLYWYRQALGQGPEFLTYFNYEAQQDKSGLPNDRFSAERPEGSISTLTIQRTEQRDSAMYRCASSPVTGYNEQFFGPGTRLTVL.